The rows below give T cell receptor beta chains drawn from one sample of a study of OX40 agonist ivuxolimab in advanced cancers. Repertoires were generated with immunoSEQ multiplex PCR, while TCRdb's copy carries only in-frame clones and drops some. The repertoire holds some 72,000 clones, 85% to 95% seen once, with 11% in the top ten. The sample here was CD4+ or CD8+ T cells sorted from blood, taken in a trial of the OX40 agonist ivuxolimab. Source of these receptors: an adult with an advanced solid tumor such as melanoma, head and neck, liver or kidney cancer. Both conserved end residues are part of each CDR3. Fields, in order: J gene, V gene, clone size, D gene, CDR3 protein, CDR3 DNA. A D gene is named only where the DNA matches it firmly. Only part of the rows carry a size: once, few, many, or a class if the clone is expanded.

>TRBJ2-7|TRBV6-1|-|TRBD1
CASSEWDSSYEQYF
TGTGCCAGCAGTGAGTGGGACAGCTCCTACGAGCAGTACTTC
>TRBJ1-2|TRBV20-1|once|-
CSADTGGYTF
TGCAGTGCTGATACAGGTGGCTACACCTTC
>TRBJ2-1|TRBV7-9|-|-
CASSLGVNEQFF
TGTGCCAGCAGCTTAGGGGTTAATGAGCAGTTCTTC
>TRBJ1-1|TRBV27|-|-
CASSLGWGLSVAFF
TGTGCCAGCAGTTTAGGGTGGGGGCTCTCAGTAGCTTTCTTT
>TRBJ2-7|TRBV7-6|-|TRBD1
CASSTGQGYEQYF
TGTGCCAGCAGCACCGGACAGGGCTACGAGCAGTACTTC
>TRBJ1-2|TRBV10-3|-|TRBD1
CAISADRASYGYTF
TGTGCCATCAGTGCCGACAGGGCAAGCTATGGCTACACCTTC
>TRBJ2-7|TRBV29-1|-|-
CSVTGGASYEQYF
TGCAGCGTCACGGGGGGCGCGTCCTACGAGCAGTACTTC
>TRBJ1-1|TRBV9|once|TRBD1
CASSWTGSVNTEAFF
TGTGCCAGCAGCTGGACAGGATCAGTGAACACTGAAGCTTTCTTT
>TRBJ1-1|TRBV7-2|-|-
CASSLGETGLGAFF
TGTGCCAGCAGCTTAGGGGAGACGGGGCTGGGAGCTTTCTTT
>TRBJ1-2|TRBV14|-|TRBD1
CASSPYRGATWGYTF
TGTGCCAGCAGCCCCTACAGGGGGGCCACATGGGGCTACACCTTC
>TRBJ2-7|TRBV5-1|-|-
CASSLDQGGHEQYF
TGCGCCAGCAGCTTGGACCAGGGGGGCCACGAGCAGTACTTC
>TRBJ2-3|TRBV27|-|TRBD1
CASSFGRDRVEDTQYF
TGTGCCAGCAGTTTTGGCCGGGACAGGGTAGAAGATACGCAGTATTTT
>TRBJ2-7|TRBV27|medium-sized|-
CASSSGGYYEQYF
TGTGCCAGCAGTTCGGGCGGATATTACGAGCAGTACTTC
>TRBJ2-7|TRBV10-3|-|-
CAISDLGHPPVQYF
TGTGCCATCAGTGACCTGGGACACCCACCTGTTCAGTACTTC
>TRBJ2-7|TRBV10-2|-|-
CASSEGAFYEQYF
TGCGCCAGCAGTGAGGGGGCGTTCTACGAGCAGTACTTC
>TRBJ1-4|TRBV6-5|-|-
CASSRLRGIDEKLFF
TGTGCCAGCAGCCGACTGAGGGGGATAGATGAAAAACTGTTTTTT
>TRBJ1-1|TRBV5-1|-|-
CASNPLGGGNTEAFF
TGCGCCAGCAACCCCTTGGGGGGGGGAAACACTGAAGCTTTCTTT
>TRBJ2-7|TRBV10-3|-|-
CATSGESSYEQYF
TGTGCCACATCAGGGGAGAGCTCCTACGAGCAGTACTTC
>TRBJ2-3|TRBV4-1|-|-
CASSQLGGGADTQYF
TGCGCCAGCAGCCAACTCGGAGGGGGCGCAGATACGCAGTATTTT
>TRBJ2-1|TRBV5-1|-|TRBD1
CASSSRTGDNEQFF
TGCGCCAGCAGCTCCCGGACAGGAGACAATGAGCAGTTCTTC
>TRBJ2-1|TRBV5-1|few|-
CASSLAGKHEQFF
TGCGCCAGCAGCTTGGCAGGGAAGCATGAGCAGTTCTTC
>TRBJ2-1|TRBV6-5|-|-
CASSYSWGESYNEQFF
TGTGCCAGCAGTTACTCGTGGGGGGAGAGTTACAATGAGCAGTTCTTC
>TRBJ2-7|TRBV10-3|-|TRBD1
CAISELWTGNNEQYF
TGTGCCATCAGTGAACTCTGGACAGGGAACAACGAGCAGTACTTC
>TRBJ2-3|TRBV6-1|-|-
CASSEVGGARGTDTQYF
TGTGCCAGCAGTGAAGTAGGAGGGGCGCGGGGCACAGATACGCAGTATTTT
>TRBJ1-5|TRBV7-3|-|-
CASSLTGAADGPQHF
TGTGCCAGCAGCTTAACGGGGGCCGCCGATGGGCCCCAGCATTTT
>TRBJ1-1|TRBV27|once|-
CASRIDRYTEAFF
TGTGCCAGCAGAATCGACAGGTACACTGAAGCTTTCTTT
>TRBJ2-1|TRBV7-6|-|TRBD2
CASSFEAGGEIEQFF
TGTGCCAGCAGCTTTGAAGCGGGGGGGGAAATTGAGCAGTTCTTC
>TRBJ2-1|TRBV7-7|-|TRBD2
CASSLLTGGGPPHEQFF
TGTGCTAGCAGCTTATTAACCGGGGGGGGGCCCCCCCATGAGCAGTTCTTC
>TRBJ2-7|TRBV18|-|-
CASSPPGGEQYF
TGTGCCAGCTCACCACCGGGAGGCGAGCAGTACTTC
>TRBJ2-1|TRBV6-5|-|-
CASSYSTGEVYNEQFF
TGTGCCAGCAGTTACTCGACTGGGGAGGTCTACAATGAGCAGTTCTTC
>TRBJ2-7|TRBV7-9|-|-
CASSSPSVPATYEQYF
TGTGCCAGCAGCTCCCCCTCAGTCCCAGCCACCTACGAGCAGTACTTC
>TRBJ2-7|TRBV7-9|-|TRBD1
CASSHTRGDRGPYEQYF
TGTGCCAGCAGCCACACCCGTGGGGACAGGGGTCCCTACGAGCAGTACTTC
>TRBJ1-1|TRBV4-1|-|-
CASSQGASNTEAFF
TGCGCCAGCAGCCAAGGGGCATCGAACACTGAAGCTTTCTTT
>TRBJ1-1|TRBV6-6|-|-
CASRPGKTEAFF
TGTGCCAGCAGGCCAGGGAAGACTGAAGCTTTCTTT
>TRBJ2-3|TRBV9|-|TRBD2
CASSVEALAGVSTDTQYF
TGTGCCAGCAGCGTAGAAGCTCTAGCGGGGGTTAGCACAGATACGCAGTATTTT
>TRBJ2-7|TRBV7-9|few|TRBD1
CASSSDREYEQYF
TGTGCCAGCAGCTCGGACAGGGAGTACGAGCAGTACTTC
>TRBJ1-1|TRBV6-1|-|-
CASSPRTPGDTEAFF
TGTGCCAGCAGTCCAAGGACACCCGGGGACACTGAAGCTTTCTTT
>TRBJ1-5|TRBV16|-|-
CASSRYSNQPQHF
TGTGCCAGCAGCAGGTACAGCAATCAGCCCCAGCATTTT
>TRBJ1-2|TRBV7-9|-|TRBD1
CASSPPETGNDGYTF
TGTGCCAGCAGCCCCCCAGAGACAGGGAACGATGGCTACACCTTC
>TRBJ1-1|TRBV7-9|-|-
CASSLGTYGLNTEAFF
TGTGCCAGCAGCTTAGGGACTTATGGCCTAAACACTGAAGCTTTCTTT
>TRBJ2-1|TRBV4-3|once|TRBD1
CASSRRGQAAEQFF
TGCGCCAGCAGCCGGAGGGGACAGGCAGCTGAGCAGTTCTTC
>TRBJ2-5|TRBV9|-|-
CASSVWGREETQYF
TGTGCCAGCAGCGTGTGGGGGCGGGAAGAGACCCAGTACTTC
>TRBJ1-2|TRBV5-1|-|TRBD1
CASRDRGGVHGYTF
TGCGCCAGCAGGGACAGGGGTGGAGTCCATGGCTACACCTTC